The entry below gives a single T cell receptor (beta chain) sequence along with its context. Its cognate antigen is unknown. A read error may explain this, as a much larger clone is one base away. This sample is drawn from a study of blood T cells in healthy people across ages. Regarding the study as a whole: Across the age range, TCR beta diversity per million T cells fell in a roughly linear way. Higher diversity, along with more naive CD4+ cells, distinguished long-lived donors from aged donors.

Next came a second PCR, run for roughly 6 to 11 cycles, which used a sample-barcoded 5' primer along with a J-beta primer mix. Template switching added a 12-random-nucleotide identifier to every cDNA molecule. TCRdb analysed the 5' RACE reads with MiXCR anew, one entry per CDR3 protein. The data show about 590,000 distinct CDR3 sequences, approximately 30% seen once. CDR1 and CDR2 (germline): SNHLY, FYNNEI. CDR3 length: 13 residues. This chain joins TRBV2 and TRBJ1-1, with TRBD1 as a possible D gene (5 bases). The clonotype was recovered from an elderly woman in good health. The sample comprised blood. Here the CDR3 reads CTSSEGRDTEAFF. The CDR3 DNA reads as TGTACCAGCAGTGAAGGCAGGGACACTGAAGCTTTCTTT. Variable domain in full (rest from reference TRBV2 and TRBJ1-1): EPEVTQTPSHQVTQMGQEVILRCVPISNHLYFYWYRQILGQKVEFLVSFYNNEISEKSEIFDDQFSVERPDGSNFTLKIRSTKLEDSAMYFCTSSEGRDTEAFFGQGTRLTVV.